These 18 T cell receptor beta chains were sequenced from one sample in a study of blood T cell repertoires in COVID-19. The method was immunoSEQ multiplex PCR; TCRdb's version includes in-frame clones alone and lacks a portion of them. The sample comprises some 300,000 clones, 75% to 90% of which are singletons, and approximately 6.5% rests with the top ten. Specimen: peripheral blood. The receptors come from a woman between 45 and 65 years old with COVID-19, enrolled during active disease.

The rearrangement joins TRBV6-5 to TRBJ1-2; D is possibly TRBD1 (5 bases). V was trimmed by 0 bases and J by 6 bases, leaving 17 bases between them. Germline values: CDR1 MNHEY, CDR2 SVGAGI. The CDR3 runs 16 residues. The CDR3 sequence is CASSYSKQATLNGYTF. CDR3 bases: TGTGCCAGCAGTTACTCGAAACAGGCCACGTTAAATGGCTACACCTTC.

This clone occurred a few times. The chain is built from TRBV14 and TRBJ1-2, with D possibly TRBD1 on 6 matching bases. The CDR3 is made up of 16 amino acids. The V gene's germline CDR1 is SGHDN and CDR2 FVKESK. V gave up 0 bases and J gave up 1 base, with 12 bases separating them. The CDR3 bases are TGTGCCAGCAGCCAAGAGGGACACACTTATAACTATGGCTACACCTTC. Translated, it gives CASSQEGHTYNYGYTF.

The chain recombines TRBV29-1 with TRBJ1-2; TRBD1 agrees at 12 bases. The junction had 11 bases not matched to a gene; V was cut back by 6 bases and J by 6 bases. The length of the CDR3 is 15 residues. Per germline, CDR1 SQVTM and CDR2 ANQGSEA. CDR3 loop: CSVGTGGLRNDGYTF. The DNA of the CDR3 is TGCAGCGTGGGGACAGGGGGCCTACGCAACGATGGCTACACCTTC.

Details on this clone: The sample contains more than one DNA sequence encoding this CDR3. This chain uses TRBV24-1 with TRBJ1-2; maybe TRBD1 (5 bases). V lost 3 bases to trimming and J lost 8 bases, with 9 bases between them. Germline-derived CDR1 and CDR2 are KGHDR and SFDVKD. The CDR3 has 12 amino acids. CDR3 bases: TGTGCCACCAGTGATCCAGGGTTCGGCTACACCTTC. This translates into CATSDPGFGYTF.

The chain is built from TRBV25-1 and TRBJ2-1; TRBD1 might be the D (6 bases). Trimming removed 2 bases from V and 3 bases from J, with 8 bases in between. Germline CDR1 is MGHDK and CDR2 is SYGVNS. The CDR3 runs 14 residues. CDR3 residues: CASSERTDYNEQFF. As DNA, the CDR3 is TGTGCCAGCAGTGAACGGACAGACTACAATGAGCAGTTCTTC. Based on the CDR3 plus reference TRBV25-1 and TRBJ2-1, the full variable domain is EADIYQTPRYLVIGTGKKITLECSQTMGHDKMYWYQQDPGMELHLIHYSYGVNSTEKGDLSSESTVSRIRTEHFPLTLESARPSHTSQYLCASSERTDYNEQFFGPGTRLTVL.

This clone showed up just a few times. This chain uses TRBV9 with TRBJ2-1, with TRBD1 matching over 7 bases. The CDR3 sequence is 19 residues long. CDR1 is SGDLS, CDR2 YYNGEE, per germline. Losses at the gene ends were 0 bases for V and 2 bases for J; bases not matched to a gene: 14. CDR3 nucleotides: TGTGCCAGCAGCGTAGCTACTGAGGGGGCCCTAGCCCCCTACAATGAGCAGTTCTTC. Translation: CASSVATEGALAPYNEQFF.

The chain employs TRBV23-1 and TRBJ2-1, with 15 positions matching TRBD2. TRBV23-1 qualifies as an ORF whose function is uncertain. This CDR3 region has 16 residues. J gave up 9 bases and V 4 bases, and 7 bases lay outside the gene matches. Here the CDR3 reads CASSPCRTSGRVEQFF. Written as DNA, the CDR3 is TGCGCCAGCAGTCCCTGTCGGACTAGCGGGAGGGTTGAGCAGTTCTTC.

The CDR3, as DNA: TGTGCCACCAGTGATCCCCGACAGGGACCGAACACTGAAGCTTTCTTT. Its translation: CATSDPRQGPNTEAFF. The chain carries TRBV24-1 and TRBJ1-1; 7 nucleotides line up with TRBD1. The CDR3 contains 16 residues. The V segment lost 3 bases and the J segment 1 base; nucleotides outside the gene matches: 7. CDR1 and CDR2 (germline): KGHDR, SFDVKD.

CDR3 coding DNA: TGTGCCAGCAGCTTAGGGCAGGGTGGGCCCGAGACCCAGTACTTC. Its translation: CASSLGQGGPETQYF. The rearrangement links TRBV13 to TRBJ2-5; maybe TRBD1 (5 bases). The germline gives CDR1 PRHDT, CDR2 FYEKMQ (reference sequence). CDR3 length: 15 amino acids. Trimming cost V 0 bases and J 5 bases, with 13 bases left between them.

V is TRBV7-8 and J is TRBJ1-5; possibly TRBD1 for D (5 bases). The V end was cut by 1 base, the J end by 1 base, with 11 bases between. The CDR3 totals 16 residues. Looked up from germline, CDR1 is SGHVS and CDR2 is FQNEAQ. CDR3 coding DNA: TGTGCCAGCAGCTTAGTCAGGACAACAAGCAATCAGCCCCAGCATTTT. Amino acid sequence: CASSLVRTTSNQPQHF.

The V gene is TRBV3-1 (or the pseudogene TRBV3-2), the J gene TRBJ2-7; D is perhaps TRBD2 (5 bases). V lost 1 base, J lost 4 bases, and 20 bases lay in between. Germline assignment: CDR1 LGHDT and CDR2 YNNKEL (reference sequence). The CDR3 consists of 17 residues. CDR3 DNA: TGTGCCAGCAGCCAAGTCGACGCACCCAGCGGTAGGTACGAGCAGTACTTC. Residues: CASSQVDAPSGRYEQYF.

The chain joins TRBV6-2 or TRBV6-3 to TRBJ1-5; D uncertain. V dropped 2 bases and J dropped 1 base, with 9 bases sitting between them. Germline CDR1 is MNHEY and CDR2 is SVGEGT. This CDR3 contains 15 residues. The CDR3 region has the DNA TGTGCCAGCAGTTACGGCGGGATCAGCAATCAGCCCCAGCATTTT. This translates into CASSYGGISNQPQHF.

V gene TRBV7-5 combines with J gene TRBJ1-5; whether TRBD1, the table's D call, matches the DNA was not checked. TRBV7-5 is shown as a pseudogene. The CDR3 runs 15 residues. CDR3 residues: CARSTRTGRHQPQHF. The CDR3, as DNA: TGTGCCAGAAGCACCAGGACAGGTAGGCATCAGCCCCAGCATTTT.

V gene TRBV19 combines with J gene TRBJ1-5, with D possibly matching TRBD1 (5 bases). This CDR3 is built from 15 residues. Trimming removed 7 bases at V and 0 bases at J, with 13 bases between. Germline assignment: CDR1 LNHDA and CDR2 SQIVND (reference sequence). CDR3 region: CASTPGVHSNQPQHF. In DNA form, the CDR3 reads TGTGCCAGTACCCCGGGGGTCCATAGCAATCAGCCCCAGCATTTT. The complete variable domain, with remaining parts taken from reference TRBV19 and TRBJ1-5, reads DGGITQSPKYLFRKEGQNVTLSCEQNLNHDAMYWYRQDPGQGLRLIYYSQIVNDFQKGDIAEGYSVSREKKESFPLTVTSAQKNPTAFYLCASTPGVHSNQPQHFGDGTRLSIL.

The chain uses TRBV10-3 and TRBJ2-1; tentative D call: TRBD2 (5 bases). The V gene's germline CDR1 is ENHRY and CDR2 SYGVKD. V lost 4 bases, J lost 8 bases, and 21 bases lay in between. The CDR3 length is 16 residues. The CDR3 spells CAISAEVLVKRDEQFF. CDR3 nucleotides: TGTGCCATCAGTGCCGAAGTACTAGTAAAACGGGATGAGCAGTTCTTC.

V gene TRBV6-2 or TRBV6-3 combines with J gene TRBJ2-7, with 9 bases aligning to TRBD1. CDR1 is MNHEY, CDR2 SVGEGT, per germline. Trimming at V came to 6 bases and at J to 3 bases, leaving 9 bases not matched to a gene. This CDR3 contains 15 residues. This CDR3 is CASSRTRQGGYEQYF. The CDR3 bases are TGTGCCAGCAGCCGCACACGACAGGGGGGCTACGAGCAGTACTTC.

The rearrangement uses TRBV19 and TRBJ1-2, with D maybe TRBD1 (6 bases). The CDR3 runs 13 residues. Germline CDR1 is LNHDA and CDR2 is SQIVND (reference sequence). V dropped 7 bases and J dropped 4 bases, with 13 bases sitting between them. In DNA, the CDR3 is TGTGCCAGTACCATACAGGGCCTCTATGGCTACACCTTC. Encoded protein: CASTIQGLYGYTF.

The V gene is TRBV7-9, the J gene TRBJ2-1; possibly TRBD2 for D (6 bases). This CDR3 has 13 residues. Trimming shortened V by 8 bases and J by 4 bases, and 12 bases separated the two germline ends. Germline V lookup: CDR1 SEHNR, CDR2 FQNEAQ (reference sequence). The CDR3 is CASLSGTYNEQFF. The CDR3 DNA sequence: TGTGCCAGCCTATCAGGGACTTACAATGAGCAGTTCTTC. The variable domain in full, with the rest retrieved from reference TRBV7-9 and TRBJ2-1, is DTGVSQNPRHKITKRGQNVTFRCDPISEHNRLYWYRQTLGQGPEFLTYFQNEAQLEKSRLLSDRFSAERPKGSFSTLEIQRTEQGDSAMYLCASLSGTYNEQFFGPGTRLTVL.